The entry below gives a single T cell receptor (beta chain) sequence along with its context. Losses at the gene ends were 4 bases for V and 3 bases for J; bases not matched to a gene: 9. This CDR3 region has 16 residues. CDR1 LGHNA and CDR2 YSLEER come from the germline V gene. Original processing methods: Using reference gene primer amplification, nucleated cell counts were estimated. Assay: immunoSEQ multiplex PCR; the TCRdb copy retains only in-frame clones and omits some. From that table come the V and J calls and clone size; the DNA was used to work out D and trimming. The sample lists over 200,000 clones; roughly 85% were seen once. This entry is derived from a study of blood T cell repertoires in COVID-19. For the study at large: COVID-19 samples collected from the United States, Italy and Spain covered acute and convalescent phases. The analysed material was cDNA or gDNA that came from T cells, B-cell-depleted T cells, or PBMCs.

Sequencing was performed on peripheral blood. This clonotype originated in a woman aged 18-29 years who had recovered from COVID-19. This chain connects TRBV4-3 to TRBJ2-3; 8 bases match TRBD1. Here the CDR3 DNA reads TGCGCCAGCAGCCGTGGACAGGGAGCCCCAACAGATACGCAGTATTTT. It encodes CASSRGQGAPTDTQYF.